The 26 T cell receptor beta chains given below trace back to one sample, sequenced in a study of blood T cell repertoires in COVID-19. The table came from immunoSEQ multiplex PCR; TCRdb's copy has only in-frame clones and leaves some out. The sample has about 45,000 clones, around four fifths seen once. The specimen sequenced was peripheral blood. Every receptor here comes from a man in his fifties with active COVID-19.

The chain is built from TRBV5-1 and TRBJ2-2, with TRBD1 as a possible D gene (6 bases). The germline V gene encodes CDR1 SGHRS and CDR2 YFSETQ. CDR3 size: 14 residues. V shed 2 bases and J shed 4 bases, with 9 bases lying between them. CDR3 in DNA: TGCGCCAGCAGCTTCAACAGGGCCACCGGGGAGCTGTTTTTT. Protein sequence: CASSFNRATGELFF. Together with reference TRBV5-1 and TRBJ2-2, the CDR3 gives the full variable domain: KAGVTQTPRYLIKTRGQQVTLSCSPISGHRSVSWYQQTPGQGLQFLFEYFSETQRNKGNFPGRFSGRQFSNSRSEMNVSTLELGDSALYLCASSFNRATGELFFGEGSRLTVL.

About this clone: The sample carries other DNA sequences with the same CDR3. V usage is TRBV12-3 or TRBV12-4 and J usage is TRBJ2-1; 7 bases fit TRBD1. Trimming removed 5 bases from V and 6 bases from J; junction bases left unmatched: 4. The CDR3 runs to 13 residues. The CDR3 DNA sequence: TGTGCCAGCAGTCCGGGACAGATCAATGAGCAGTTCTTC. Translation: CASSPGQINEQFF.

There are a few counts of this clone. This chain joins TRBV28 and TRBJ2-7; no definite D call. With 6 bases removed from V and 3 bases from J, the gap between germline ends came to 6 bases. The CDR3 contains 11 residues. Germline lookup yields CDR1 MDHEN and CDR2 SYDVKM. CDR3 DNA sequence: TGTGCCAGCAGGTCCATCTACGAGCAGTACTTC. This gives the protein CASRSIYEQYF.

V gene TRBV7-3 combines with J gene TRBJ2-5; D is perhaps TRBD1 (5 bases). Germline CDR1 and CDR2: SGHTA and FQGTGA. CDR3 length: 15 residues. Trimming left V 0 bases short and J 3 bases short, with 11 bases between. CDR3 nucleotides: TGTGCCAGCAGCTTAACGGGCAGGGATGAAGAGACCCAGTACTTC. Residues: CASSLTGRDEETQYF.

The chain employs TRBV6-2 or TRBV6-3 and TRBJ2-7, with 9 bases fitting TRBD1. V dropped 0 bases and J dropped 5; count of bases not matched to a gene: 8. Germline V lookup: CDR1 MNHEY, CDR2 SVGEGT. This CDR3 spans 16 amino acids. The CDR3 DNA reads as TGTGCCAGCAGTTACTCGCTTCGGGACAGGGTTCACGAGCAGTACTTC. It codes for CASSYSLRDRVHEQYF.

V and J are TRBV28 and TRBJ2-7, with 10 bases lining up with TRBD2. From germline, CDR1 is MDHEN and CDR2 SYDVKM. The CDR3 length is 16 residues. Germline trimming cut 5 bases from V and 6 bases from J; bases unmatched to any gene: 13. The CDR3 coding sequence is TGTGCCAGCAGTGCCCCCGTTCTAGCGGGAGATCTCGAGCAGTACTTC. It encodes CASSAPVLAGDLEQYF.

The CDR3 sequence: CASSQRPLPPAGYVQFF. As DNA, the CDR3 is TGTGCCAGCAGCCAACGCCCCCTCCCTCCAGCGGGGTACGTGCAGTTCTTC. The chain links TRBV3-1 (or the pseudogene TRBV3-2) to TRBJ2-1; 7 bases agree with TRBD2. The CDR3 loop spans 17 amino acids. Germline values: CDR1 LGHDT, CDR2 YNNKEL (reference sequence). The V and J ends lost 2 bases and 12 bases, in that order; junction bases with no gene match: 19.

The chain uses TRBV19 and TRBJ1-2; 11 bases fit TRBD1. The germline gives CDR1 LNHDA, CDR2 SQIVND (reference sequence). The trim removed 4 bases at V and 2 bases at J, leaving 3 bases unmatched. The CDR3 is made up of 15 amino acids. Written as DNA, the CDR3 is TGTGCCAGTAGTACAAGGGACAGGGGGAACTATGGCTACACCTTC. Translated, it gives CASSTRDRGNYGYTF.

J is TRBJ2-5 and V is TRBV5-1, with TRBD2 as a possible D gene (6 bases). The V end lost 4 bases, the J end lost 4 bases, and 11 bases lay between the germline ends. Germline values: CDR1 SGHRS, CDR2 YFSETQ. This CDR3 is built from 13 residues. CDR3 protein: CASSGGLGETQYF. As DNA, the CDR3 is TGCGCCAGCAGCGGGGGACTTGGAGAGACCCAGTACTTC. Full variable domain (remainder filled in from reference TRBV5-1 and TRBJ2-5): KAGVTQTPRYLIKTRGQQVTLSCSPISGHRSVSWYQQTPGQGLQFLFEYFSETQRNKGNFPGRFSGRQFSNSRSEMNVSTLELGDSALYLCASSGGLGETQYFGPGTRLLVL.

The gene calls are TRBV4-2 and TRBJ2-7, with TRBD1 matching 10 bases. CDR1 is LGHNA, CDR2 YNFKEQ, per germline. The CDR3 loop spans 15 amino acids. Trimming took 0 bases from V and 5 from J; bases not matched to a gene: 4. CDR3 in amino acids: CASSQEETGGDEQYF. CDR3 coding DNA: TGTGCCAGCAGCCAAGAGGAGACAGGGGGCGACGAGCAGTACTTC.

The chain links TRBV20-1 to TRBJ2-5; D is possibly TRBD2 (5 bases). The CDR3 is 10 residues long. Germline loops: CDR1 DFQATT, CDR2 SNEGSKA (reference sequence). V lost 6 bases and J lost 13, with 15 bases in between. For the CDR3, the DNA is TGCAGTGCGAAGAGGGTAAATTCGTACTTC. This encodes CSAKRVNSYF.

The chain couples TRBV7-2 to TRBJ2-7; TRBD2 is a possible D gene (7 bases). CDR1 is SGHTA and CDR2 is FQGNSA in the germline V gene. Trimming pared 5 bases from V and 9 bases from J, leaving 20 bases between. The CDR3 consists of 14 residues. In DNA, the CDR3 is TGTGCCAGCAGCCCCCGGCCGGGGGGCGCGACGCAGTACTTC. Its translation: CASSPRPGGATQYF.

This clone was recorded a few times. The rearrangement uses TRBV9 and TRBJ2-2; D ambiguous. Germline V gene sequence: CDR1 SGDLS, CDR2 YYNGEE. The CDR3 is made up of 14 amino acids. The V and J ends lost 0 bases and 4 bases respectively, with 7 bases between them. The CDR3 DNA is TGTGCCAGCAGCGTAGACCTGCGCACCGGGGAGCTGTTTTTT. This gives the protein CASSVDLRTGELFF.

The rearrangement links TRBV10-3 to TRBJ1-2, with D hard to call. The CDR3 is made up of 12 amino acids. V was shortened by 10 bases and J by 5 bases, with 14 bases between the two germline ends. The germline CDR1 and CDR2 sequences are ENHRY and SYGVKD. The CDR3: CATYTQFYGYTF. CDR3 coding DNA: TGTGCCACTTATACACAGTTTTATGGCTACACCTTC.

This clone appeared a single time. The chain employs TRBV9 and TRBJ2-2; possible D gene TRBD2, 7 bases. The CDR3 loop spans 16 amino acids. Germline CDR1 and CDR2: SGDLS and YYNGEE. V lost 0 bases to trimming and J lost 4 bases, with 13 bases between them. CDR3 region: CASSVARGRGTGELFF. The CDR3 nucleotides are TGTGCCAGCAGCGTAGCTAGGGGGAGGGGCACCGGGGAGCTGTTTTTT.

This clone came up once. CDR3 residues: CASSNQETQYF. The CDR3 bases are TGTGCCAGCAGTAATCAGGAGACCCAGTACTTC. The rearrangement links TRBV2 to TRBJ2-5; D gene uncertain. The CDR3 totals 11 residues. CDR1 and CDR2 (germline): SNHLY, FYNNEI. V lost 5 bases, J lost 5 bases, and 6 bases lay in between.

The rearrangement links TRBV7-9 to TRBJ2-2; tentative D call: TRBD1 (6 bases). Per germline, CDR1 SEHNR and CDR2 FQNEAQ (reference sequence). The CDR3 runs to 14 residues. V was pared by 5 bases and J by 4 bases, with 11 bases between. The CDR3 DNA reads TGTGCCAGCAGCCAGGGGCGAGCCACCGGGGAGCTGTTTTTT. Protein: CASSQGRATGELFF.

In DNA, the CDR3 is TGCAGCGTTGAAGATCTCGGTAGAACCGGGGGGAACACTGAAGCTTTCTTT. This translates into CSVEDLGRTGGNTEAFF. The chain joins TRBV29-1 to TRBJ1-1, with D perhaps matching TRBD1 (5 bases). Per the germline V gene, CDR1 is SQVTM and CDR2 is ANQGSEA. Trimming shortened V by 0 bases and J by 1 base, and 18 bases separated the two germline ends. The length of the CDR3 is 17 residues.

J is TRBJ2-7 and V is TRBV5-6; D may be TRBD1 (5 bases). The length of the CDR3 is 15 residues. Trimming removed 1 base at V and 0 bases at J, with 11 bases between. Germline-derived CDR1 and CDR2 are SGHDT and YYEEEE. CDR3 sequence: CASSLTGLSSYEQYF. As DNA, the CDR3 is TGTGCCAGCAGCTTGACAGGTCTAAGCTCCTACGAGCAGTACTTC.

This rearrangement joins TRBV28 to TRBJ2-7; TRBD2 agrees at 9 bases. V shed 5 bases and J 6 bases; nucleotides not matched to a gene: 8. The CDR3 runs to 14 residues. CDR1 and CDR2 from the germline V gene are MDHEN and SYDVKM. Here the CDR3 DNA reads TGTGCCAGCAGTCTCATTCTAGCGGGAACCGAGCAGTACTTC. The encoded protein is CASSLILAGTEQYF.

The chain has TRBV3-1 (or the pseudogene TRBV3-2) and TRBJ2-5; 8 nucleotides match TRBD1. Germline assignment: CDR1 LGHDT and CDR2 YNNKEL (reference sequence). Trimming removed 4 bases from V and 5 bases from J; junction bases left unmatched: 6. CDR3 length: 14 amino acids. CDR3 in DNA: TGTGCCAGCAGCCTATCAGGGGGCGGCGAGACCCAGTACTTC. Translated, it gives CASSLSGGGETQYF.

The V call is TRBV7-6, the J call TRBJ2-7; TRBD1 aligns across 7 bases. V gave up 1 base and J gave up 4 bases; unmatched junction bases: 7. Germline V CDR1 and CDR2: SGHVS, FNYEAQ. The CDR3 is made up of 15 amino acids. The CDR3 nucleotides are TGTGCCAGCAGCTTAGAATCCGGGACAGAGTACGAGCAGTACTTC. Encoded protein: CASSLESGTEYEQYF. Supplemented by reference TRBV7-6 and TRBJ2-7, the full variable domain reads GAGVSQSPRYKVTKRGQDVALRCDPISGHVSLYWYRQALGQGPEFLTYFNYEAQQDKSGLPNDRFSAERPEGSISTLTIQRTEQRDSAMYRCASSLESGTEYEQYFGPGTRLTVT.

The CDR3 reads CASSPRTGRLEQFF. In DNA, the CDR3 is TGTGCCAGCAGCCCTCGGACAGGAAGGCTTGAGCAGTTCTTC. The J gene is TRBJ2-1, the V gene TRBV3-1 (or the pseudogene TRBV3-2); 7 bases map to TRBD1. V lost 4 bases to trimming and J lost 9 bases; unmatched junction nucleotides: 9. The CDR3 length is 14 residues. Germline-derived CDR1 and CDR2 are LGHDT and YNNKEL (reference sequence).

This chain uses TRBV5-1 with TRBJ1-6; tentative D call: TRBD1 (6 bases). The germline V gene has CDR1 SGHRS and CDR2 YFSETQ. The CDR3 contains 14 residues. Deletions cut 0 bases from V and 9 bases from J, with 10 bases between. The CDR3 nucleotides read TGCGCCAGCAGCTTGGAACAGGGTCGTTCACCCCTCCACTTT. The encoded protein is CASSLEQGRSPLHF.

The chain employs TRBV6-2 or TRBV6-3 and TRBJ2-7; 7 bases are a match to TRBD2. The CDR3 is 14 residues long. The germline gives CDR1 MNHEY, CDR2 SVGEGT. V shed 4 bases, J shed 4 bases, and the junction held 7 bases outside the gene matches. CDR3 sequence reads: CASSSGTILYEQYF. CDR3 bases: TGTGCCAGCAGTTCCGGGACTATCCTTTACGAGCAGTACTTC.

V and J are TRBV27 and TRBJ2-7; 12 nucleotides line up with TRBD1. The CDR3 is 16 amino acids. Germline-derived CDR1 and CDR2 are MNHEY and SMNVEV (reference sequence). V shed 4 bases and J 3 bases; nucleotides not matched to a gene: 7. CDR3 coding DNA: TGTGCCAGCAGTTCACTCGGGACAGGGGGCCGCTACGAGCAGTACTTC. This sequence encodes CASSSLGTGGRYEQYF.